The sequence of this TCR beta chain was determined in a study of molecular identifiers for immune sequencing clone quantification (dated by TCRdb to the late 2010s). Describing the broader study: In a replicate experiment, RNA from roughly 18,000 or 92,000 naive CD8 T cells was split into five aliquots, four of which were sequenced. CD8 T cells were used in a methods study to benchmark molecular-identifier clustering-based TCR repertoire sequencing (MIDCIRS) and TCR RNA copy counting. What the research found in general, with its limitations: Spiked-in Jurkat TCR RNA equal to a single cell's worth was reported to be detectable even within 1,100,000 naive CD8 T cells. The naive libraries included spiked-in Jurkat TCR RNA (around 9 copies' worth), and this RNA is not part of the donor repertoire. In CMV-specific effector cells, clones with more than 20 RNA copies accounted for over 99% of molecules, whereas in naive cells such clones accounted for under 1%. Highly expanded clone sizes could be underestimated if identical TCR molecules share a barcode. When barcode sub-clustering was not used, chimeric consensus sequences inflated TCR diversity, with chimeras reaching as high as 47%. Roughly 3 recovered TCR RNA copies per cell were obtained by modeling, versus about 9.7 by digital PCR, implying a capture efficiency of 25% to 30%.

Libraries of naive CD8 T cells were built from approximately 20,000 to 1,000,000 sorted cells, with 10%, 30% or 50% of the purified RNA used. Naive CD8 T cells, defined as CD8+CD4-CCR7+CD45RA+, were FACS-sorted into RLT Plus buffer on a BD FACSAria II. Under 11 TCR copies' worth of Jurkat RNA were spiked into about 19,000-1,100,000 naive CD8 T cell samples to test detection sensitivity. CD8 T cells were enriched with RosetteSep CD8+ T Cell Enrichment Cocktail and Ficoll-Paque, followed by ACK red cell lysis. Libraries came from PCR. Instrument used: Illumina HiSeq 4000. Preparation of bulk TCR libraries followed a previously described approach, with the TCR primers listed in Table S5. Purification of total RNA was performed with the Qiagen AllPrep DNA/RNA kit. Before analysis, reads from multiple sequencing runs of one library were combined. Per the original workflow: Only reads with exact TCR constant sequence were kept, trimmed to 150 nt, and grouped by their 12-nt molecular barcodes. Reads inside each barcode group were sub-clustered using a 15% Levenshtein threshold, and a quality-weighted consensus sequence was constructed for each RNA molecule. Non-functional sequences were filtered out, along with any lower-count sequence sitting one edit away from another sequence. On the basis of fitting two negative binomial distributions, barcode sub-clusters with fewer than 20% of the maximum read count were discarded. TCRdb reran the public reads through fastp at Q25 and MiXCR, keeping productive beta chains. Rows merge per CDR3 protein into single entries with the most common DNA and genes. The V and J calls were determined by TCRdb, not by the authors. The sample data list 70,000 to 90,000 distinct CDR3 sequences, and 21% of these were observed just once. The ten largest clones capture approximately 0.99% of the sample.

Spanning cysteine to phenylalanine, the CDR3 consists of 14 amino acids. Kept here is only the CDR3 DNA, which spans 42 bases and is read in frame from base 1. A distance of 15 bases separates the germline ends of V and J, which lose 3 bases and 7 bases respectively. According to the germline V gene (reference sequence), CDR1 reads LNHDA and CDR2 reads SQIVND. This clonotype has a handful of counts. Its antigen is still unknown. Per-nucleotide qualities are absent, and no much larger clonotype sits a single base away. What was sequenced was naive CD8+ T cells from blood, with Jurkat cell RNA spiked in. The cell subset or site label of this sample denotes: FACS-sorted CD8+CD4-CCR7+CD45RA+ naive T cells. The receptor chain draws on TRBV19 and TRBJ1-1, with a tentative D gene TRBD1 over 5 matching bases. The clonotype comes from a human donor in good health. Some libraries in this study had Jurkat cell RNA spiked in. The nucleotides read TGTGCCAGTAGTATTGGACATCCGTCAATTGAAGCTTTCTTT. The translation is CASSIGHPSIEAFF. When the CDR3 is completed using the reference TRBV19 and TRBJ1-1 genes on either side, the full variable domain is DGGITQSPKYLFRKEGQNVTLSCEQNLNHDAMYWYRQDPGQGLRLIYYSQIVNDFQKGDIAEGYSVSREKKESFPLTVTSAQKNPTAFYLCASSIGHPSIEAFFGQGTRLTVV.